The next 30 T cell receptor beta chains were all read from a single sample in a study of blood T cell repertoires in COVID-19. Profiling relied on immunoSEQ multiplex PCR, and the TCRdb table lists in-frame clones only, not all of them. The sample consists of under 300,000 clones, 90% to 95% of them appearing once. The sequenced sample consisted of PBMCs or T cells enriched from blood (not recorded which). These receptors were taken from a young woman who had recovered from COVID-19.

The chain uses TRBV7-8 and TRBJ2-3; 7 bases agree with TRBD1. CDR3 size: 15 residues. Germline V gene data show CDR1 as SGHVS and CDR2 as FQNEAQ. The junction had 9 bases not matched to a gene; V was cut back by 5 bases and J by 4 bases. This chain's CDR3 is CASSHRQGHSDTQYF. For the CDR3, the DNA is TGTGCCAGCAGCCACCGACAGGGTCATTCAGATACGCAGTATTTT.

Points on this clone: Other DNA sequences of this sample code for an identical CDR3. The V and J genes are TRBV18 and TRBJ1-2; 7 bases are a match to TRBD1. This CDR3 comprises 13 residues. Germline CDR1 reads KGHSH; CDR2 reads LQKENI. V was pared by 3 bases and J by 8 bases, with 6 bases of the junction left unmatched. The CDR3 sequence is CASSPGQEGGYTF. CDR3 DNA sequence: TGTGCCAGCTCACCCGGACAGGAGGGAGGCTACACCTTC.

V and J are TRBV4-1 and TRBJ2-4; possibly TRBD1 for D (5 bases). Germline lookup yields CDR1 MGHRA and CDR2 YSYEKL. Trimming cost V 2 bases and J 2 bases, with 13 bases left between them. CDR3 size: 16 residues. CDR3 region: CASSQIPQVSKNIQYF. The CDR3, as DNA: TGCGCCAGCAGCCAAATTCCACAGGTGTCCAAAAACATTCAGTACTTC.

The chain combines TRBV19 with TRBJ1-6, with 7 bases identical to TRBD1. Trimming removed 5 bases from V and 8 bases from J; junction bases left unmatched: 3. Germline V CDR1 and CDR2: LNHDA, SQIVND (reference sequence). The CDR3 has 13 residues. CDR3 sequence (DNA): TGTGCCAGTAGTGGACAGGATTATTCACCCCTCCACTTT. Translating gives CASSGQDYSPLHF.

For the CDR3, the DNA is TGTGCCAGCACCAGGGATGGTAGAACTGAAGCTTTCTTT. It encodes CASTRDGRTEAFF. The chain couples TRBV6-5 to TRBJ1-1; D is perhaps TRBD1 (5 bases). The germline V gene has CDR1 MNHEY and CDR2 SVGAGI. CDR3 size: 13 residues. The V end was cut by 7 bases, the J end by 5 bases, with 14 bases between.

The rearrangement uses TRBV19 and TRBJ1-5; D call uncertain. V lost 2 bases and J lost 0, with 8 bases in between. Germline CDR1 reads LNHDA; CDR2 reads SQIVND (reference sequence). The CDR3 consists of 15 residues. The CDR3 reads CASSIKRPSNQPQHF. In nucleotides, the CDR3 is TGTGCCAGTAGTATAAAGCGTCCTAGCAATCAGCCCCAGCATTTT.

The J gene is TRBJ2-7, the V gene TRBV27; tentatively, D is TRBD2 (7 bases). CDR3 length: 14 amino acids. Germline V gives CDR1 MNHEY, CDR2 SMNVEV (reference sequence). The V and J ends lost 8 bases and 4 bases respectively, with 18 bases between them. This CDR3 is CASQGGGTWYEQYF. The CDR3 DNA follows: TGTGCCAGCCAAGGGGGGGGGACGTGGTACGAGCAGTACTTC.

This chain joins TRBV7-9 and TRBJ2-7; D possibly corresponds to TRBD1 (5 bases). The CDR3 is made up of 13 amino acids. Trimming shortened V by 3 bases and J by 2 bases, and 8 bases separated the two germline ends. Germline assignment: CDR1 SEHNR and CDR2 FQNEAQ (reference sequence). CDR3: CASSLTDPYEQYF. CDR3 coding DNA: TGTGCCAGCAGCTTGACAGACCCCTACGAGCAGTACTTC.

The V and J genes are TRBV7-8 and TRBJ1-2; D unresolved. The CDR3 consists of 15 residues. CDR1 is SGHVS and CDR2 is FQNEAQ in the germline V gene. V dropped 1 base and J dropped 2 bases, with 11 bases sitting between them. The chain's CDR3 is CASSLVPGTNYGYTF. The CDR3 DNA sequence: TGTGCCAGCAGCTTAGTCCCAGGAACCAACTATGGCTACACCTTC.

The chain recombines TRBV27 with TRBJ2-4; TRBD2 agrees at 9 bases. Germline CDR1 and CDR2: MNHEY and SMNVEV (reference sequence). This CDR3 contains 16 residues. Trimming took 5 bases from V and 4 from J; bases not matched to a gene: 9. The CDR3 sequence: CASSHRASGTKNIQYF. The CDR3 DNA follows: TGTGCCAGCAGTCATCGGGCTAGCGGGACGAAAAACATTCAGTACTTC.

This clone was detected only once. The CDR3 here is CASSPYRGDQPQHF. The DNA of the CDR3 is TGTGCCAGCAGTCCCTACAGGGGGGATCAGCCCCAGCATTTT. This chain connects TRBV2 to TRBJ1-5; 8 nucleotides align to TRBD1. CDR1 and CDR2 (germline): SNHLY, FYNNEI. The CDR3 runs 14 residues. J gave up 5 bases and V 5 bases, and 5 bases lay outside the gene matches.

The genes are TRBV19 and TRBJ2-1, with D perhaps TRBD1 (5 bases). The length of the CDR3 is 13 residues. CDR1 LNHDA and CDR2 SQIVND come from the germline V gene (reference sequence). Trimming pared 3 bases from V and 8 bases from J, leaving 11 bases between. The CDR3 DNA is TGTGCCAGTAGTATCCAGGGTGCGGATGAGCAGTTCTTC. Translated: CASSIQGADEQFF.

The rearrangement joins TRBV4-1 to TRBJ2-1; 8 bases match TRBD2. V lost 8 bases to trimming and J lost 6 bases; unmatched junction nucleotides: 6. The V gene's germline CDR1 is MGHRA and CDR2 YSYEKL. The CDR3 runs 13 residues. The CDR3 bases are TGCGCCAGCGCCGGGACTAGGTCCAATGAGCAGTTCTTC. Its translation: CASAGTRSNEQFF.

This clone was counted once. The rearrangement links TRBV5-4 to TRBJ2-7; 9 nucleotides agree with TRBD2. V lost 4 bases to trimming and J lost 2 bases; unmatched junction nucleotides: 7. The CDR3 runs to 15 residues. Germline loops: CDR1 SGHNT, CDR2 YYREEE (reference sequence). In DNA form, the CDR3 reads TGTGCCAGCAGCCCCAGCGGGGGGACGGCCTACGAGCAGTACTTC. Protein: CASSPSGGTAYEQYF. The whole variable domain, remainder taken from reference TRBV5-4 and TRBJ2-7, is ETGVTQSPTHLIKTRGQQVTLRCSSQSGHNTVSWYQQALGQGPQFIFQYYREEENGRGNFPPRFSGLQFPNYSSELNVNALELDDSALYLCASSPSGGTAYEQYFGPGTRLTVT.

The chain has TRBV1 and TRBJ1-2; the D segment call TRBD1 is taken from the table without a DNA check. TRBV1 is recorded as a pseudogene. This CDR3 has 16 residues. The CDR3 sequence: CTSSQDLAGTGDGYTF. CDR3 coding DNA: TGCACCAGCAGCCAAGATCTCGCCGGGACAGGGGATGGCTACACCTTC.

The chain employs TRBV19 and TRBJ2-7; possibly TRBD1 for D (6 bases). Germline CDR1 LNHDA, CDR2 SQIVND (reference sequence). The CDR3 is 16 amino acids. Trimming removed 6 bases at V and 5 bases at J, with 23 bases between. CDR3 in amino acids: CASSPIAAGTHDEQYF. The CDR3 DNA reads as TGTGCCAGTAGCCCCATAGCCGCCGGGACACACGACGAGCAGTACTTC.

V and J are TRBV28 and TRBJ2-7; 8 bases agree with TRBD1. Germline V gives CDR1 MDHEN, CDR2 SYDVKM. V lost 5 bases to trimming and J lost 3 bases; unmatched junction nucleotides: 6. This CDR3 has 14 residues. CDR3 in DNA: TGTGCCAGCAGTGTGGGGGACAGGAACTACGAGCAGTACTTC. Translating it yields CASSVGDRNYEQYF.

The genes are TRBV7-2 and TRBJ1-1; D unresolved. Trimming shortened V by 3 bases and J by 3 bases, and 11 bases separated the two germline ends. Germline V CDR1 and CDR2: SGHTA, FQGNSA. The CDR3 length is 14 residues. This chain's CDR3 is CASSFQARDTEAFF. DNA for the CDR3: TGTGCCAGCAGCTTCCAAGCGCGAGACACTGAAGCTTTCTTT.

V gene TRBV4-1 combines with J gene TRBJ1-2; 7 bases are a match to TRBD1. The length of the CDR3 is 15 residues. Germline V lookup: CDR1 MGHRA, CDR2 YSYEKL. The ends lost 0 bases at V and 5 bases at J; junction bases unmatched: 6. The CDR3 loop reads CASSQDRGDSYGYTF. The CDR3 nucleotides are TGCGCCAGCAGCCAAGATAGGGGGGACAGTTATGGCTACACCTTC.

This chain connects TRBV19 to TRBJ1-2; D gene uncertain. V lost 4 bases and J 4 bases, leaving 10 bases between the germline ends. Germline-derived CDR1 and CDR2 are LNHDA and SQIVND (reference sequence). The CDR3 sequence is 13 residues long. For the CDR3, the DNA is TGTGCCAGTAGTACCGGGGTCGGCTATGGCTACACCTTC. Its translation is CASSTGVGYGYTF.

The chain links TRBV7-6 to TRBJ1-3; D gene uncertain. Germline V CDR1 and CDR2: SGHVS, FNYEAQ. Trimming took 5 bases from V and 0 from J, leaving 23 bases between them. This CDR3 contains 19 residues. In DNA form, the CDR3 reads TGTGCCAGCAGCCCCAATCATGGTGTCAGAAATTACTCTGGAAACACCATATATTTT. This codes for CASSPNHGVRNYSGNTIYF.

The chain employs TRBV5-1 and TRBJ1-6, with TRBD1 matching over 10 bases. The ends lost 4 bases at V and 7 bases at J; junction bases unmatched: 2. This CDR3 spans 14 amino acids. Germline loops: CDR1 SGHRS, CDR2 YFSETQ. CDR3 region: CASSRTGGNSPLHF. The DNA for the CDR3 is TGCGCCAGCAGCCGGACAGGGGGAAATTCACCCCTCCACTTT.

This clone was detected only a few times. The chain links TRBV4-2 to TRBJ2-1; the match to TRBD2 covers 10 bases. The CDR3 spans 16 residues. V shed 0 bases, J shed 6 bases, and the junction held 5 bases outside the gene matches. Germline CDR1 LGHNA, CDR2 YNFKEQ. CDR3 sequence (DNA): TGTGCCAGCAGCCAAGATCCGGCTAGCGGGAGCAATGAGCAGTTCTTC. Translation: CASSQDPASGSNEQFF.

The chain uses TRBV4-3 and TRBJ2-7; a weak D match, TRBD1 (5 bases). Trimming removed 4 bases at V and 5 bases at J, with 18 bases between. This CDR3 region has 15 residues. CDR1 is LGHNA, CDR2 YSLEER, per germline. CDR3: CASSPEQALIHEQYF. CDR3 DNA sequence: TGCGCCAGCAGCCCCGAACAGGCGTTGATTCACGAGCAGTACTTC.

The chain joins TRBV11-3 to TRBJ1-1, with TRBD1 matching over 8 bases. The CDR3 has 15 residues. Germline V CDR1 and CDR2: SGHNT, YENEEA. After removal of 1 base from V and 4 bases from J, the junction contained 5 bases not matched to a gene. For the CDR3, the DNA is TGTGCCAGCAGCTTAGTTGTGGACAGGGCCACTGAAGCTTTCTTT. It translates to CASSLVVDRATEAFF.

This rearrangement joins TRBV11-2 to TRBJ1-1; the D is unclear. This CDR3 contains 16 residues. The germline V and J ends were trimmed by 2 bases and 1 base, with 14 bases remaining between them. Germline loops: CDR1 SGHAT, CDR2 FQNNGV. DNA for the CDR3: TGTGCCAGCAGCTTATATAGTTCGCGTCCGAACACTGAAGCTTTCTTT. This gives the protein CASSLYSSRPNTEAFF.

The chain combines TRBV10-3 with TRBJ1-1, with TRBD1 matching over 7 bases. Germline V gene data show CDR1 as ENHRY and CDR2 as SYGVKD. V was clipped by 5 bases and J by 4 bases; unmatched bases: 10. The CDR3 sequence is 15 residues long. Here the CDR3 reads CAISPTTGTGTEAFF. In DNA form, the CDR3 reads TGTGCCATCAGTCCGACGACAGGGACCGGCACTGAAGCTTTCTTT.

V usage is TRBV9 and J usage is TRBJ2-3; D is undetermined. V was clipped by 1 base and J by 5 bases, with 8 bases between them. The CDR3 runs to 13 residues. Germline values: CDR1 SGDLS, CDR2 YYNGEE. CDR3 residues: CASSVWAQDTQYF. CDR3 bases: TGTGCCAGCAGCGTATGGGCTCAAGATACGCAGTATTTT.

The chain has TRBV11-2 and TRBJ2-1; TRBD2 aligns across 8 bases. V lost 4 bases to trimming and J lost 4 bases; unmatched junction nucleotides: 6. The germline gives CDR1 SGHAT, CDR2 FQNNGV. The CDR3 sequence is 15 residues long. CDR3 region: CASSYSGGEYNEQFF. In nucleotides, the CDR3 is TGTGCCAGCAGCTACAGCGGGGGAGAATACAATGAGCAGTTCTTC.

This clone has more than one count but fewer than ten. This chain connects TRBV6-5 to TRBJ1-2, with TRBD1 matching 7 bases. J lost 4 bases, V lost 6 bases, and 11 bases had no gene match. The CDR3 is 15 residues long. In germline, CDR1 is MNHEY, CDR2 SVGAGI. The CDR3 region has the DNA TGTGCCAGCAGCGGAACAGGGAAGGGGGCCTATGGCTACACCTTC. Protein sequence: CASSGTGKGAYGYTF.